Listed below are T cell receptor beta chains from one sample, sequenced in a study of shared clonotypes between healthy human individuals. The repertoire was sequenced with immunoSEQ multiplex PCR; TCRdb's copy has only in-frame clones and lacks some. Of millions of clones in the sample, approximately 94% are singletons; the top ten hold over 0.12%. The sequenced sample was naive CD4+ T cells sorted from blood. All receptors derive from a man aged 18-30 years in good health. Each CDR3 is given with its conserved first and last residue.

CDR3 | J | V
CASSYSWQGNTEAFF | TRBJ1-1 | TRBV6-5
CASRIRDRDYEQYF | TRBJ2-7 | TRBV2
CASSSGLAPYEQYF | TRBJ2-7 | TRBV11-2
CASSGRDRPSSYEQYF | TRBJ2-7 | TRBV5-1
CAWSVPLLAGNYEQYF | TRBJ2-7 | TRBV30
CASSLGGGRLGNTEAFF | TRBJ1-1 | TRBV5-8
CASSAPGQGANEQYF | TRBJ2-7 | TRBV19
CASSRQAAGYNEQFF | TRBJ2-1 | TRBV19
CASSTLFGMNTEAFF | TRBJ1-1 | TRBV19
CASSLALGQGETQYF | TRBJ2-5 | TRBV5-1
CASSLDRGYEQYF | TRBJ2-7 | TRBV6-1
CAWRPSGPTYEQYF | TRBJ2-7 | TRBV30
CASSLGAPTEAFF | TRBJ1-1 | TRBV7-3
CASSSPLAGGGYGYTF | TRBJ1-2 | TRBV9
CASSHGLTNTGELFF | TRBJ2-2 | TRBV4-3
CASRPTPLASEQFF | TRBJ2-1 | TRBV2
CASSPAGTGTTGELFF | TRBJ2-2 | TRBV18
CASSKGDRGQKRNTEAFF | TRBJ1-1 | TRBV21-1
CAISGSNQPQHF | TRBJ1-5 | TRBV10-3
CASRFTGELFF | TRBJ2-2 | TRBV2
CASSLQPTGELFF | TRBJ2-2 | TRBV5-6
CASSNRGNTEAFF | TRBJ1-1 | TRBV5-4
CASSPQGDDTEAFF | TRBJ1-1 | TRBV5-1
CASSISLAGENIQYF | TRBJ2-4 | TRBV11-2
CASSYGGAGTGELFF | TRBJ2-2 | TRBV6-6
CASSNEAPGTEAFF | TRBJ1-1 | TRBV2
CASRSRPGPLHF | TRBJ1-6 | TRBV6-5
CASSLAGGNTIYF | TRBJ1-3 | TRBV7-9
CASSFRQGSADTQYF | TRBJ2-3 | TRBV7-9
CASSVLAGGSTDTQYF | TRBJ2-3 | TRBV9
CASSSQMGEIQYF | TRBJ2-5 | TRBV7-2
CASSWGATEAFF | TRBJ1-1 | TRBV2
CASSSRLAPDTQYF | TRBJ2-3 | TRBV5-1
CASIPGGETQYF | TRBJ2-5 | TRBV7-2
CASSVSGGYNEQFF | TRBJ2-1 | TRBV9
CASSSKGASIGGTQYF | TRBJ2-3 | TRBV7-9
CASSLTRGSGITRDTQYF | TRBJ2-3 | TRBV5-6
CASSSGTLGGSPLHF | TRBJ1-6 | TRBV6-5
CASSQGQGIISSYEQYF | TRBJ2-7 | TRBV2
CASSPDSPAKNIQYF | TRBJ2-4 | TRBV18
CASSAGGVGTDTQYF | TRBJ2-3 | TRBV25-1
CASGLAGGNEQFF | TRBJ2-1 | TRBV27
CAITSGTAEQYF | TRBJ2-7 | TRBV10-3
CASSRDSGPQHF | TRBJ1-5 | TRBV19
CASSHPRQGTYEQYF | TRBJ2-7 | TRBV11-2
CASSFDPGSTNEKLFF | TRBJ1-4 | TRBV5-1
CASSLGSGSNQPQHF | TRBJ1-5 | TRBV5-1
CASSLEGFDGYTF | TRBJ1-2 | TRBV5-5
CSVEGGRGAETQYF | TRBJ2-5 | TRBV29-1
CASETGDSYEQYF | TRBJ2-7 | TRBV18
CASSVRPGQETQYF | TRBJ2-5 | TRBV9
CASPMESNYGYTF | TRBJ1-2 | TRBV5-8
CASTTGVGQPQHF | TRBJ1-5 | TRBV27
CASSVGQGANVLTF | TRBJ2-6 | TRBV9
CASSPVRSGTGTEAFF | TRBJ1-1 | TRBV18
CASRGGAAGQSYEQYF | TRBJ2-7 | TRBV28
CASSPPPNTEAFF | TRBJ1-1 | TRBV18
CASSYGASYEQYF | TRBJ2-7 | TRBV7-9
CAWSEQGLLVGEQYF | TRBJ2-7 | TRBV30